This paragraph covers one TCR beta chain sequence. This sample was included in a study of long-term antiretroviral therapy in people with HIV. Assay version v3.0 of immunoSEQ was used, and it was run at survey level. The method was immunoSEQ multiplex PCR; TCRdb's version includes in-frame clones alone and lacks a portion of them. The table has approximately 32,000 clones, about 80% seen once. Trimming removed 5 bases from V and 1 base from J, with 8 bases in between. The CDR3 covers 13 residues. Germline V gene data show CDR1 as GTSNPN and CDR2 as SVGIG (reference sequence). The specimen comprised unsorted PBMCs, sampled 0.4 years before starting antiretroviral therapy. V gene TRBV30 combines with J gene TRBJ2-2; D may be TRBD1 (5 bases). The clonotype originates from a man aged 18 to 30 with HIV. The CDR3 protein is CAWHTGNTGELFF. The CDR3 region has the DNA TGTGCCTGGCATACAGGGAACACCGGGGAGCTGTTTTTT.